This T cell receptor beta chain was retrieved from a study of T cell clonotyping in hematopoietic cell transplantation. At the level of the study: Recipients' pretransplant samples followed cytoreduction.

The CDR3 is made up of 13 amino acids. With 7 bases clipped from V and 5 bases from J, the junction kept 5 bases outside the gene matches. The germline gives CDR1 SGHTS, CDR2 YDEGEE. Study-level results: Without cell sorting, CD4 versus CD8 contributions remain unresolved. Recipient TCR diversity dropped after transplant; expanded clonotypes rose from day 30 to 180.

Libraries were prepared by immunoSEQ multiplex PCR; TCRdb keeps only in-frame clonotypes and omits some of them. The sample consists of about 49,000 clones, about nine tenths of them appearing once. With respect to this clone: The antigen is undetermined.

Time point defined: recipient sample about 28 days before transplant, after cytoreduction. This specimen consisted of peripheral blood mononuclear cells, obtained before stem cell transplant. J is TRBJ2-1 and V is TRBV5-8; 8 bases fit TRBD1. The receptor was derived from a man between 60 and 70 years old with biphenotypic leukemia. Some clones in this sample may be carry-over from other donors' samples. This chain's CDR3 is CASGRGQDNEQFF. DNA for the CDR3: TGTGCCAGCGGCCGGGGACAGGACAATGAGCAGTTCTTC.